The source of this TCR beta chain is a study of CD8+CD57+ T cells in acquired aplastic anemia. As for this clonotype: Its target is unknown.

Germline lookup yields CDR1 MGHDK and CDR2 SYGVNS. The V gene lost 7 bases and the J gene lost 9 bases, with 19 bases spanning the gap. The CDR3 contains 14 residues. Study-wide results and caveats: Roughly 30 CD8+ CDR3 sequences occurred in both the patients and the controls.

Genomic DNA, serving as template, underwent TCR beta VDJ and CDR3 profiling. Each CDR3 protein is one row after TCRdb ran MiXCR on the reads. This table has some 410,000 distinct CDR3 sequences, 65% to 75% appearing once. The sample was sorted CD4+, CD8+, or CD8+CD57+ T cells (not recorded which) from PBMCs. This chain connects TRBV25-1 to TRBJ1-5, with no clear D. This clonotype was obtained from a human donor in good health, serving as a control. The CDR3 nucleotides are TGTGCCAGCATCATGTCCAGCTTCGATCCGCCCCAGCATTTT. Its protein is CASIMSSFDPPQHF.